This TCR beta chain was identified during a study of OX40 agonist ivuxolimab in advanced cancers. Libraries were prepared by immunoSEQ multiplex PCR; TCRdb keeps only in-frame clonotypes and omits some of them. Of under 60,000 clones in the sample, 75% to 90% were seen once. Germline CDR1 is MGHDK and CDR2 is SYGVNS. Losses at the gene ends were 5 bases for V and 4 bases for J; bases not matched to a gene: 9. The CDR3 is 16 amino acids. The clonotype comes from an adult with an advanced solid tumor such as melanoma, head and neck, liver or kidney cancer. The sample here was CD4+ or CD8+ T cells sorted from blood, taken in a trial of the OX40 agonist ivuxolimab. The chain is built from TRBV25-1 and TRBJ1-4, with 8 bases that match TRBD1. CDR3 residues: CASSSGQGPDNEKLFF. Here the CDR3 DNA reads TGTGCCAGCAGTTCCGGACAGGGTCCGGATAATGAAAAACTGTTTTTT.